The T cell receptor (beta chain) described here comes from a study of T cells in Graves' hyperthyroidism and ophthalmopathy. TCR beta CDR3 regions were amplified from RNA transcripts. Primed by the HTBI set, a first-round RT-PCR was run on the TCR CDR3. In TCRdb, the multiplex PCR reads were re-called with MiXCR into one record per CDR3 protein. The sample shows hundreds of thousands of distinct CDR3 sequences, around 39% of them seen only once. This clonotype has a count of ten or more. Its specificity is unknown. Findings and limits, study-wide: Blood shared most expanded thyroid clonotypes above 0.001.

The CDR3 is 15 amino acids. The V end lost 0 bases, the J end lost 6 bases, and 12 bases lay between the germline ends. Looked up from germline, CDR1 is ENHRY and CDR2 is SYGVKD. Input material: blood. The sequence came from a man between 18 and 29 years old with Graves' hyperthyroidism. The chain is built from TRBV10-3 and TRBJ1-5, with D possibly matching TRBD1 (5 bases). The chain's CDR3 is CAISESSGEGQPQHF. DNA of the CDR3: TGTGCCATCAGTGAGTCGTCGGGGGAGGGTCAGCCCCAGCATTTT.